The clone carrying this T cell receptor (beta chain) was seen a few times. This entry is derived from a study of blood T cell repertoires in COVID-19. The wider study: Acute and convalescent COVID-19 samples came from the United States, Italy and Spain.

Germline V gene sequence: CDR1 MNHEY, CDR2 SVGAGI. Losses at the gene ends were 6 bases for V and 4 bases for J; bases not matched to a gene: 5. The CDR3 sequence is 14 residues long. In the authors' workflow: From reference gene primer amplification, estimates of nucleated cell counts were derived. The data were produced by immunoSEQ multiplex PCR, yet TCRdb's version contains in-frame clones alone and is incomplete. Clone size and the V and J calls come from that table; the DNA yielded D and trimming. The repertoire holds roughly 150,000 clones, over 75% seen once, with 6.5% to 7.5% in the top ten. Seattle researchers signed up patients amid active infection and tracked them longitudinally.

Sequencing was performed on peripheral blood. The sequence was collected from an elderly man with COVID-19, enrolled during active disease. The chain joins TRBV6-5 to TRBJ1-2, with 10 bases lining up with TRBD1. CDR3: CASSRQGAGYGYTF. The CDR3 region has the DNA TGTGCCAGCAGCCGACAGGGGGCAGGCTATGGCTACACCTTC.